These T cell receptor beta chains were read from a single sample in a study of identical twins. TCRdb fed the 5' RACE reads into MiXCR, producing one record per CDR3 protein. The sample shows roughly 250,000 distinct CDR3 sequences, roughly 7% of them seen only once. Separately, the same data were catalogued under a study of yellow fever vaccine responses in identical twins.

Sequencing was carried out using memory (CD45RO+) T cells sorted from blood. These receptors were taken from a young woman in good health. CDR3s include the opening cysteine and the closing phenylalanine or tryptophan. The order of the fields is J gene, V gene, CDR3 length, clone size, D gene, CDR3 protein, CDR3 DNA. A D gene is named only where the DNA matches it firmly. Expanded clones get a size class; other rows say once, few or many, or leave the size out.

>TRBJ2-5|TRBV6-1|16|-|TRBD2
CASRWTSGGNRETQYF
TGTGCCAGCAGGTGGACTAGCGGGGGGAATAGGGAGACCCAGTACTTC
>TRBJ2-1|TRBV7-2|15|many|-
CASSLDGGAYNEQFF
TGTGCCAGCAGCTTAGACGGCGGAGCCTACAATGAGCAGTTCTTC
>TRBJ2-1|TRBV29-1|11|many|-
CSVERHREQFF
TGCAGCGTTGAAAGACACCGTGAGCAGTTCTTC
>TRBJ2-1|TRBV3-1|15|few|TRBD2
CASSRVAGGGNEQFF
TGTGCCAGCAGCCGGGTAGCGGGAGGGGGGAATGAGCAGTTCTTC
>TRBJ2-1|TRBV11-3|17|-|-
CASSPGVEVMAYNEQFF
TGTGCCAGCAGCCCAGGGGTGGAGGTCATGGCCTACAATGAGCAGTTCTTC
>TRBJ1-2|TRBV20-1|9|many|-
CSAMEGYTF
TGCAGTGCTATGGAAGGCTACACCTTC
>TRBJ2-1|TRBV20-1|15|-|-
CSAKKEDGTYNEQFF
TGCAGTGCGAAGAAGGAGGACGGCACCTACAATGAGCAGTTCTTC
>TRBJ2-1|TRBV6-1|13|-|-
CASGQSLPGEQFF
TGTGCCAGCGGGCAGTCCCTACCGGGTGAGCAGTTCTTC
>TRBJ2-1|TRBV28|16|-|-
CASSSSQGTPYNEQFF
TGTGCCAGCAGTTCCTCTCAGGGGACCCCCTACAATGAGCAGTTCTTC
>TRBJ1-3|TRBV12-3/TRBV12-4|13|many|-
CASSKSSGNTIYF
TGTGCCAGCAGTAAGAGCTCTGGAAACACCATATATTTT
>TRBJ2-7|TRBV5-6|14|-|-
CASSLSAGAYEQYF
TGTGCCAGCAGCTTGTCGGCAGGAGCCTACGAGCAGTACTTC
>TRBJ1-1|TRBV4-1|15|-|-
CASSQDINPNTEAFF
TGCGCCAGCAGCCAAGATATCAACCCGAACACTGAAGCTTTCTTT
>TRBJ2-1|TRBV6-5|16|few|-
CASSYEGNPAYNEQFF
TGTGCCAGCAGTTACGAAGGCAACCCAGCCTACAATGAGCAGTTCTTC
>TRBJ2-5|TRBV5-1|14|many|TRBD1
CASSLRQGVETQYF
TGCGCCAGCAGCTTGAGACAGGGGGTCGAGACCCAGTACTTC
>TRBJ1-2|TRBV5-8|14|many|TRBD1
CASSGEDRGRGYTF
TGTGCCAGCAGCGGGGAGGACAGGGGACGGGGCTACACCTTC
>TRBJ2-3|TRBV29-1|14|many|-
CSVPRGVNTDTQYF
TGCAGCGTGCCGCGCGGGGTTAACACAGATACGCAGTATTTT
>TRBJ2-1|TRBV20-1|13|many|TRBD2
CSPTSGSLDEQFF
TGCAGTCCGACTAGCGGGAGTTTGGATGAGCAGTTCTTC
>TRBJ1-5|TRBV20-1|15|-|-
CSARGGSRENQPQHF
TGCAGTGCCCGGGGGGGATCGCGGGAAAATCAGCCCCAGCATTTT
>TRBJ2-1|TRBV10-3|19|-|TRBD2
CAISDSRHRTSGSGYEQFF
TGTGCCATCAGTGACTCCCGCCATCGGACTAGCGGGAGTGGTTATGAGCAGTTCTTC
>TRBJ2-4|TRBV20-1|18|-|TRBD2
CSAREVSGRRLAKNIQYF
TGCAGTGCTAGAGAAGTCAGCGGGAGACGTTTAGCCAAAAACATTCAGTACTTC
>TRBJ2-7|TRBV20-1|11|few|-
CSASSSYEQYF
TGCAGTGCTAGTTCTAGCTACGAGCAGTACTTC
>TRBJ2-5|TRBV5-1|14|few|-
CASSLEATQETQYF
TGCGCCAGCAGCTTAGAGGCAACCCAAGAGACCCAGTACTTC
>TRBJ1-4|TRBV5-1|15|many|-
CASSLAAGRTEKLFF
TGCGCCAGCAGCTTGGCGGCGGGAAGGACTGAAAAACTGTTTTTT
>TRBJ2-6|TRBV18|13|few|-
CASSPPGPNVLTF
TGTGCCAGCTCACCACCGGGGCCCAACGTCCTGACTTTC
>TRBJ1-6|TRBV5-8|14|few|TRBD1
CASSATGNNSPLHF
TGTGCCAGCAGCGCGACAGGGAATAATTCACCCCTCCACTTT
>TRBJ2-2|TRBV5-1|14|few|-
CASTLMANTGELFF
TGCGCCAGCACCCTAATGGCGAACACCGGGGAGCTGTTTTTT